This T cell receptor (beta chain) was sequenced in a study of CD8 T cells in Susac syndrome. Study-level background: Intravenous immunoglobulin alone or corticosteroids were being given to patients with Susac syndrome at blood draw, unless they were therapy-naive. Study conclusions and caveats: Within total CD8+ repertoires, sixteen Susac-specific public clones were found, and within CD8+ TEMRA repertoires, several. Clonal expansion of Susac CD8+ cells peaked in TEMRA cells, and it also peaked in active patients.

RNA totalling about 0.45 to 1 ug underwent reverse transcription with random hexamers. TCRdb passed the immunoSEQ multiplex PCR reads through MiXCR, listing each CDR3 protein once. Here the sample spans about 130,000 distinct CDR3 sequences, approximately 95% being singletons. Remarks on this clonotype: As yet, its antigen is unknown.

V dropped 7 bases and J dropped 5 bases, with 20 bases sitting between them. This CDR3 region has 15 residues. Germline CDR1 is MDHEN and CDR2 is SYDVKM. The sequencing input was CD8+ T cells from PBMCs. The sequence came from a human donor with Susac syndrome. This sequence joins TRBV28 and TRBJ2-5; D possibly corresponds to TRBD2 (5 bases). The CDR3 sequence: CASTLRQHGVETQYF. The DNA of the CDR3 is TGTGCCAGCACACTTAGGCAGCACGGGGTGGAGACCCAGTACTTC.